The 31 T cell receptor beta chains given below trace back to one sample, sequenced in a study of cytomegalovirus exposure and HLA in healthy donors. Primers: 60 Vbeta forward and 13 Jbeta reverse. This table comes from immunoSEQ multiplex PCR, and its TCRdb copy is limited to in-frame clones, with some not included. The table shows 98,000 or so clones, with about 80% occurring only once. Sequenced material: PBMCs. These receptors all come from a man aged 40-50 years in good health and CMV-seronegative.

The rearrangement uses TRBV9 and TRBJ2-5; 7 nucleotides agree with TRBD2. Trimming at V came to 3 bases and at J to 0 bases, leaving 5 bases not matched to a gene. The CDR3 runs to 15 residues. Looked up from germline, CDR1 is SGDLS and CDR2 is YYNGEE. CDR3 DNA: TGTGCCAGCAGCGAGGGAGGGCAGCACCAAGAGACCCAGTACTTC. Translation gives CASSEGGQHQETQYF.

This chain joins TRBV5-1 and TRBJ2-1; 8 positions match TRBD2. The germline gives CDR1 SGHRS, CDR2 YFSETQ. The CDR3 sequence is 16 residues long. Germline trimming cut 0 bases from V and 8 bases from J; bases unmatched to any gene: 10. CDR3 in amino acids: CASSLASGGPYYEQFF. The CDR3 region has the DNA TGCGCCAGCAGCTTGGCCTCGGGAGGGCCTTATTATGAGCAGTTCTTC.

This clone was seen a single time. The chain carries TRBV20-1 and TRBJ1-2; unclear D gene. V was trimmed by 5 bases and J by 1 base, leaving 5 bases between them. The CDR3 extends over 11 amino acids. Germline CDR1 and CDR2: DFQATT and SNEGSKA (reference sequence). The CDR3 here is CSAPNNYGYTF. The CDR3 DNA reads as TGCAGTGCTCCCAATAACTATGGCTACACCTTC.

This clone was seen once. V and J are TRBV13 and TRBJ1-4, with a tentative D call TRBD1 (6 bases). Between the trimmed V and J ends, which lost 4 bases and 7 bases, there was a span of 19 bases. This CDR3 has 16 residues. CDR1 is PRHDT and CDR2 is FYEKMQ in the germline V gene (reference sequence). The CDR3 coding sequence is TGTGCCAGCAGCTACCGGCAGTCAGGGGAGGGTGAAAAACTGTTTTTT. Its protein is CASSYRQSGEGEKLFF.

This clone turned up a few times. The rearrangement links TRBV7-8 to TRBJ2-3, with D hard to call. Per the germline V gene, CDR1 is SGHVS and CDR2 is FQNEAQ. Trimming shortened V by 1 base and J by 2 bases, and 7 bases separated the two germline ends. This CDR3 is built from 14 residues. Written as DNA, the CDR3 is TGTGCCAGCAGCTTAGATGGCCTCACAGATACGCAGTATTTT. Translation: CASSLDGLTDTQYF.

A remark on this clone: Mismatch with germline at one junction end may stem from a read error. The chain joins TRBV7-9 to TRBJ2-7; D might be TRBD2 (6 bases). CDR1 is SEHNR and CDR2 is FQNEAQ in the germline V gene (reference sequence). This CDR3 has 15 amino acids. The CDR3 is CSSSSTSFSGYEQYF. The CDR3 DNA sequence: TGTTCCAGCAGCTCCACCTCCTTTAGCGGATACGAGCAGTACTTC.

The chain joins TRBV4-3 to TRBJ2-5; TRBD2 matches 10 bases. The CDR3 is made up of 17 amino acids. The germline V gene encodes CDR1 LGHNA and CDR2 YSLEER. V was clipped by 2 bases and J by 0 bases; unmatched bases: 6. The CDR3 bases are TGCGCCAGCAGCCAAAGAGCGGGGGGGCAGTACCAAGAGACCCAGTACTTC. Translation: CASSQRAGGQYQETQYF.

This clone has just a few counts. For the CDR3, the DNA is TGTGCCAGCAGCTTAAAGGAGTCGAGGGTTTTGGCTTCTGGGGCCAACGTCCTGACTTTC. Its protein is CASSLKESRVLASGANVLTF. The chain employs TRBV13 and TRBJ2-6; tentatively, D is TRBD2 (5 bases). CDR3 length: 20 residues. V was shortened by 2 bases and J by 1 base, with 21 bases between the two germline ends. Germline V lookup: CDR1 PRHDT, CDR2 FYEKMQ (reference sequence).

V and J are TRBV4-3 and TRBJ1-3; no definite D call. Trimming cost V 2 bases and J 0 bases, with 11 bases left between them. Germline V gene sequence: CDR1 LGHNA, CDR2 YSLEER. The CDR3 is 16 residues long. CDR3 DNA sequence: TGCGCCAGCAGCCAAAGTAGCGCTTACTCTGGAAACACCATATATTTT. This encodes CASSQSSAYSGNTIYF.

About this clone itself: At the DNA level, this CDR3 is encoded by other sequences in the same sample as well. V gene TRBV5-1 combines with J gene TRBJ2-1; maybe TRBD2 (6 bases). Germline V gene lookup returns CDR1 SGHRS and CDR2 YFSETQ. V was cut by 1 base and J by 2 bases, with 7 bases left in between. CDR3 size: 14 residues. In DNA, the CDR3 is TGCGCCAGCAGCTTGAGCGGGCCCTACAATGAGCAGTTCTTC. Translation gives CASSLSGPYNEQFF.

Concerning this clone itself: Its ends do not fully match the called genes, so a read error is possible. The V and J genes are TRBV7-9 and TRBJ1-1; 9 bases fit TRBD1. Per the germline V gene, CDR1 is SEHNR and CDR2 is FQNEAQ (reference sequence). The CDR3 extends over 15 amino acids. The CDR3 loop reads CSSSQTGGRDTEAFF. The CDR3 DNA is TGTTCCAGCAGCCAAACAGGGGGCCGGGACACTGAAGCTTTCTTT.

In DNA, the CDR3 is TGTGCCACACGACAGGGGGTTTATAGCAATCAGCCCCAGCATTTT. Protein product: CATRQGVYSNQPQHF. The chain combines TRBV28 with TRBJ1-5, with 9 bases matching TRBD1. CDR1 and CDR2 from the germline V gene are MDHEN and SYDVKM. The junction had 7 bases not matched to a gene; V was cut back by 10 bases and J by 0 bases. The CDR3 length is 15 residues.

For this clone: The junction shows a germline mismatch at one end, possibly a read error. V usage is TRBV7-9 and J usage is TRBJ2-7, with D uncertain. Germline V gene lookup returns CDR1 SEHNR and CDR2 FQNEAQ (reference sequence). This CDR3 is built from 13 residues. CDR3 nucleotides: TGTGCCAGCAGCGGCCTTGGGCACCAACCCCTCTGCTTC. This encodes CASSGLGHQPLCF.

V and J are TRBV19 and TRBJ2-5; the D gene is possibly TRBD2 (6 bases). The last part of the DNA fits TRBJ2-7 better; the J call may be wrong. The CDR3 runs to 19 residues. The V gene's germline CDR1 is LNHDA and CDR2 SQIVND (reference sequence). The CDR3: CASSIAFSEGFNWSYEQYF. For the CDR3, the DNA is TGTGCCAGTAGTATAGCTTTCTCGGAGGGGTTTAATTGGTCCTACGAGCAGTACTTC.

The V call is TRBV4-3, the J call TRBJ2-3; TRBD1 matches at 7 bases. Germline trimming cut 3 bases from V and 3 bases from J; bases unmatched to any gene: 9. This CDR3 has 16 amino acids. The V gene's germline CDR1 is LGHNA and CDR2 YSLEER. The CDR3 DNA sequence: TGCGCCAGCAGCCAGTTTACAGGGGTGCGGACAGATACGCAGTATTTT. It encodes CASSQFTGVRTDTQYF.

The chain uses TRBV7-2 and TRBJ2-5, with D maybe TRBD2 (6 bases). Germline CDR1 is SGHTA and CDR2 is FQGNSA. The CDR3 consists of 14 residues. Trimming cost V 1 base and J 2 bases, with 8 bases left between them. This chain's CDR3 is CASSLVSGQETQYF. Written as DNA, the CDR3 is TGTGCCAGCAGCTTAGTGAGCGGGCAAGAGACCCAGTACTTC.

The J gene is TRBJ1-2, the V gene TRBV6-5, with 9 bases lining up with TRBD1. V was clipped by 5 bases and J by 2 bases; unmatched bases: 0. From germline, CDR1 is MNHEY and CDR2 SVGAGI. The CDR3 has 13 amino acids. The CDR3 nucleotides read TGTGCCAGCAGTGGGACAGGGAACTATGGCTACACCTTC. Translated, it gives CASSGTGNYGYTF.

This clone was observed a single time. V is TRBV6-6 and J is TRBJ2-4; the D gene is possibly TRBD1 (6 bases). Germline assignment: CDR1 MNHNY and CDR2 SVGAGI (reference sequence). The CDR3 extends over 15 amino acids. Trimming removed 2 bases at V and 6 bases at J, with 14 bases between. Here the CDR3 reads CASSYGGQGINIQYF. CDR3 sequence (DNA): TGTGCCAGCAGTTACGGGGGCCAGGGAATAAACATTCAGTACTTC.

The chain is built from TRBV28 and TRBJ1-5; D is undetermined. Germline V gene sequence: CDR1 MDHEN, CDR2 SYDVKM. The V end lost 3 bases, the J end lost 2 bases, and 8 bases lay between the germline ends. The CDR3 consists of 14 residues. The CDR3 loop is CASSFSKGNQPQHF. The CDR3 bases are TGTGCCAGCAGTTTTAGCAAAGGCAATCAGCCCCAGCATTTT.

CDR3 sequence reads: CASSYYGQDAVSGEQYF. The CDR3 coding sequence is TGCGCCAGCAGCTACTACGGACAGGACGCGGTGAGTGGCGAGCAGTACTTC. V is TRBV5-1 and J is TRBJ2-7, with 7 bases fitting TRBD1. J lost 6 bases, V lost 3 bases, and 18 bases had no gene match. Germline values: CDR1 SGHRS, CDR2 YFSETQ. The CDR3 is made up of 17 amino acids.

The V gene is TRBV5-1, the J gene TRBJ2-1; 10 nucleotides line up with TRBD2. Germline loops: CDR1 SGHRS, CDR2 YFSETQ. Trimming at V came to 4 bases and at J to 8 bases, leaving 12 bases not matched to a gene. The CDR3 loop spans 16 amino acids. The CDR3 here is CASSPLDSGGLDEQFF. CDR3 DNA sequence: TGCGCCAGCAGCCCCTTAGATAGCGGGGGGCTCGATGAGCAGTTCTTC.

V and J are TRBV7-9 and TRBJ2-1, with 16 bases lining up with TRBD2. This CDR3 has 17 amino acids. CDR1 and CDR2 (germline): SEHNR, FQNEAQ (reference sequence). The junction had 9 bases not matched to a gene; V was cut back by 4 bases and J by 9 bases. CDR3 loop: CASSYTGTSGRVGEQFF. The CDR3 bases are TGTGCCAGCAGCTACACCGGGACTAGCGGGAGGGTTGGTGAGCAGTTCTTC.

V usage is TRBV11-2 and J usage is TRBJ1-5, with D maybe TRBD1 (6 bases). V lost 1 base and J 3 bases, leaving 10 bases between the germline ends. Germline-derived CDR1 and CDR2 are SGHAT and FQNNGV. The CDR3 totals 15 residues. CDR3 DNA: TGTGCCAGCAGCTTAGTAGGGGGTGTCAATCAGCCCCAGCATTTT. Translation gives CASSLVGGVNQPQHF. The complete variable domain, with remaining parts taken from reference TRBV11-2 and TRBJ1-5, reads EAGVAQSPRYKIIEKRQSVAFWCNPISGHATLYWYQQILGQGPKLLIQFQNNGVVDDSQLPKDRFSAERLKGVDSTLKIQPAKLEDSAVYLCASSLVGGVNQPQHFGDGTRLSIL.

In nucleotides, the CDR3 is TGTGCCAGCAACCGACAGGGGGGCTACGAGCAGTACTTC. Translation gives CASNRQGGYEQYF. The V gene is TRBV7-2, the J gene TRBJ2-7; 9 bases agree with TRBD1. The CDR3 consists of 13 residues. With V trimmed by 7 bases and J by 3 bases, 4 bases remained unmatched. Germline V gives CDR1 SGHTA, CDR2 FQGNSA.

J is TRBJ2-2 and V is TRBV27; 13 positions agree with TRBD2. Germline CDR1 MNHEY, CDR2 SMNVEV (reference sequence). This CDR3 has 17 residues. Trimming cost V 7 bases and J 2 bases; bases outside gene matches: 7. CDR3 coding DNA: TGTGCCAGCACGACCGGGACTAGCGGGAAAAACACCGGGGAGCTGTTTTTT. It specifies CASTTGTSGKNTGELFF.

J is TRBJ2-2 and V is TRBV9; 8 bases are a match to TRBD2. The CDR3 consists of 17 residues. Germline lookup yields CDR1 SGDLS and CDR2 YYNGEE. V was pared by 3 bases and J by 6 bases, with 13 bases of the junction left unmatched. The CDR3 here is CASSAPSGGPLPGELFF. As DNA, the CDR3 is TGTGCCAGCAGCGCCCCGTCGGGAGGGCCTTTACCCGGGGAGCTGTTTTTT. Together with reference TRBV9 and TRBJ2-2, the CDR3 gives the full variable domain: DSGVTQTPKHLITATGQRVTLRCSPRSGDLSVYWYQQSLDQGLQFLIQYYNGEERAKGNILERFSAQQFPDLHSELNLSSLELGDSALYFCASSAPSGGPLPGELFFGEGSRLTVL.

The chain combines TRBV6-4 with TRBJ1-2, with D uncertain. Germline loops: CDR1 MRHNA, CDR2 SNTAGT. The V end was cut by 6 bases, the J end by 8 bases, with 13 bases between. This CDR3 is 12 amino acids long. CDR3 DNA sequence: TGTGCCAGCAGAACAGTGGAGGGCGGCTACACCTTC. As protein: CASRTVEGGYTF.

The V and J genes are TRBV19 and TRBJ2-7; the match to TRBD1 covers 8 bases. Germline lookup yields CDR1 LNHDA and CDR2 SQIVND (reference sequence). The CDR3 extends over 13 amino acids. V was pared by 5 bases and J by 3 bases, with 3 bases of the junction left unmatched. The CDR3 here is CASSRDRGYEQYF. The CDR3 DNA sequence: TGTGCCAGTAGTCGCGACAGGGGCTACGAGCAGTACTTC.

CDR3 sequence (DNA): TGTGCCAGCAGCGCCCGGCCGGACAGGTCCTACGAGCAGTACTTC. Protein sequence: CASSARPDRSYEQYF. J is TRBJ2-5 and V is TRBV9; 7 nucleotides line up with TRBD1. The J call is uncertain, as TRBJ2-7 better fits the DNA end. Germline V CDR1 and CDR2: SGDLS, YYNGEE. The CDR3 sequence is 15 residues long.

This rearrangement joins TRBV7-2 to TRBJ2-1; TRBD1 agrees at 9 bases. The germline V gene encodes CDR1 SGHTA and CDR2 FQGNSA. The CDR3 consists of 16 residues. The V gene end was trimmed by 3 bases and the J gene end by 7 bases; junction bases not matched to a gene: 10. The CDR3 DNA reads TGTGCCAGCAGCTTTGCCCCGGGACAGGGTCGAAATGAGCAGTTCTTC. This encodes CASSFAPGQGRNEQFF.

V is TRBV7-9 and J is TRBJ2-1; D unresolved. Germline assignment: CDR1 SEHNR and CDR2 FQNEAQ (reference sequence). The CDR3 sequence is 9 residues long. Trimming took off 10 bases at V and 5 bases at J, with 3 bases between the two ends. As DNA, the CDR3 is TGTGCCACTGACAATGAGCAGTTCTTC. Its protein is CATDNEQFF.